The entry below describes one TCR beta chain. Trimming removed 5 bases from V and 6 bases from J; junction bases left unmatched: 6. Germline lookup yields CDR1 MNHEY and CDR2 SMNVEV (reference sequence). This CDR3 comprises 14 residues. Produced via immunoSEQ multiplex PCR; TCRdb's table is partial and in-frame only. The sample lists roughly 1,600,000 clones, approximately 98.5% seen once, with 0.36% in the top ten. The sample originates from a study of shared clonotypes between healthy human individuals. The sequenced sample consisted of naive CD4+ T cells sorted from blood. This sample's subset: CD45RA+ positively selected. This receptor was taken from a man aged 30 to 45 in good health. The chain recombines TRBV27 with TRBJ1-2; 10 bases agree with TRBD1. The CDR3 loop is CASSPDRGRNGYTF. The CDR3 DNA sequence: TGTGCCAGCAGTCCCGACAGGGGGCGTAATGGCTACACCTTC.